The 30 T cell receptor beta chains below come from one sample, sequenced in a study of cytomegalovirus exposure and HLA in healthy donors. PCR used 60 Vbeta primers and 13 Jbeta primers. Profiled with immunoSEQ multiplex PCR; TCRdb holds only in-frame clones, not every one. There are over 150,000 clones in the sample; around four fifths occur only once, and approximately 1.5% lies in the top ten. Sequencing was done on a sample of PBMCs. The receptors originated from a woman in her thirties in good health and CMV-seropositive.

The chain has TRBV28 and TRBJ1-2; 7 nucleotides align to TRBD1. J lost 4 bases, V lost 5 bases, and 4 bases had no gene match. CDR1 and CDR2 (germline): MDHEN, SYDVKM. The CDR3 spans 13 residues. The CDR3 nucleotides are TGTGCCAGCAGTGTTACAGGGGCCTATGGCTACACCTTC. Translation: CASSVTGAYGYTF.

V and J are TRBV19 and TRBJ2-7; possible D gene TRBD2, 7 bases. Germline V lookup: CDR1 LNHDA, CDR2 SQIVND (reference sequence). The CDR3 loop spans 12 amino acids. Trimming pared 5 bases from V and 5 bases from J, leaving 10 bases between. CDR3 amino acids: CASSGGGDEQYF. The CDR3 nucleotides read TGTGCCAGTAGTGGGGGGGGCGACGAGCAGTACTTC.

The chain uses TRBV30 and TRBJ2-3, with D hard to call. Germline V gene lookup returns CDR1 GTSNPN and CDR2 SVGIG (reference sequence). The V end lost 0 bases, the J end lost 4 bases, and 20 bases lay between the germline ends. CDR3 length equals 17 residues. The CDR3 region is CAWSVRNLWSLADTQYF. The CDR3 DNA is TGTGCCTGGAGTGTACGGAACTTGTGGTCCCTAGCAGATACGCAGTATTTT.

This chain joins TRBV19 and TRBJ1-5; 7 nucleotides line up with TRBD1. J lost 2 bases, V lost 6 bases, and 7 bases had no gene match. Germline V gene sequence: CDR1 LNHDA, CDR2 SQIVND (reference sequence). CDR3 length equals 15 residues. The CDR3: CASSPTGIGNQPQHF. CDR3 nucleotide sequence: TGTGCCAGTAGCCCGACAGGGATTGGCAATCAGCCCCAGCATTTT. Full variable domain (missing parts from reference TRBV19 and TRBJ1-5): DGGITQSPKYLFRKEGQNVTLSCEQNLNHDAMYWYRQDPGQGLRLIYYSQIVNDFQKGDIAEGYSVSREKKESFPLTVTSAQKNPTAFYLCASSPTGIGNQPQHFGDGTRLSIL.

This chain connects TRBV6-1 to TRBJ1-2; D gene uncertain. Germline V gene sequence: CDR1 MNHNS, CDR2 SASEGT. The CDR3 length is 15 residues. Trimming left V 0 bases short and J 4 bases short, with 12 bases between. This chain's CDR3 is CASSEARGGLYGYTF. Written as DNA, the CDR3 is TGTGCCAGCAGTGAAGCACGCGGCGGACTCTATGGCTACACCTTC.

This chain links TRBV7-6 with TRBJ2-1; TRBD1 might be the D (8 bases). Germline V gene sequence: CDR1 SGHVS, CDR2 FNYEAQ. The CDR3 contains 16 residues. V gave up 2 bases and J gave up 5 bases, with 16 bases separating them. The CDR3 here is CASSLLPGGQDNEQFF. The DNA for the CDR3 is TGTGCCAGCAGCTTACTACCGGGGGGACAGGACAATGAGCAGTTCTTC.

This chain links TRBV7-9 with TRBJ2-1; 10 positions match TRBD2. Germline CDR1 and CDR2: SEHNR and FQNEAQ (reference sequence). V was clipped by 0 bases and J by 4 bases; unmatched bases: 0. The length of the CDR3 is 15 residues. CDR3 loop: CASSLASGRYNEQFF. Here the CDR3 DNA reads TGTGCCAGCAGCTTAGCTAGCGGGAGGTACAATGAGCAGTTCTTC. The complete variable domain, with remaining parts taken from reference TRBV7-9 and TRBJ2-1, reads DTGVSQNPRHKITKRGQNVTFRCDPISEHNRLYWYRQTLGQGPEFLTYFQNEAQLEKSRLLSDRFSAERPKGSFSTLEIQRTEQGDSAMYLCASSLASGRYNEQFFGPGTRLTVL.

The chain combines TRBV13 with TRBJ1-1; D is perhaps TRBD1 (5 bases). The CDR3 sequence is 12 residues long. Germline assignment: CDR1 PRHDT and CDR2 FYEKMQ (reference sequence). V dropped 6 bases and J dropped 6 bases, with 11 bases sitting between them. The CDR3 bases are TGTGCCAGCAGTACGAGGGACTCTGAAGCTTTCTTT. Its protein product is CASSTRDSEAFF.

The chain joins TRBV10-3 to TRBJ2-2, with 10 bases that match TRBD1. The CDR3 is 17 amino acids. Germline V gives CDR1 ENHRY, CDR2 SYGVKD. After removal of 2 bases from V and 6 bases from J, the junction contained 9 bases not matched to a gene. CDR3 sequence reads: CAISEAGTGERAGELFF. The CDR3 DNA reads as TGTGCCATCAGTGAGGCCGGGACAGGGGAGAGGGCCGGGGAGCTGTTTTTT.

This clone was seen a single time. The chain employs TRBV30 and TRBJ2-1; 10 bases match TRBD1. The junction had 23 bases not matched to a gene; V was cut back by 4 bases and J by 8 bases. The germline V gene encodes CDR1 GTSNPN and CDR2 SVGIG (reference sequence). The CDR3 loop spans 19 amino acids. The DNA for the CDR3 is TGTGCCTGGACCTCCGACAGGGGGCATCTTGGTTTAGTGTCACATGAGCAGTTCTTC. Protein: CAWTSDRGHLGLVSHEQFF.

The chain couples TRBV2 to TRBJ1-5; D remains unclear. Germline CDR1 is SNHLY and CDR2 is FYNNEI. V was clipped by 6 bases and J by 4 bases, with 13 bases between them. The length of the CDR3 is 14 residues. CDR3: CASSPTLANQPQHF. The DNA for the CDR3 is TGTGCCAGCAGCCCCACCCTGGCAAATCAGCCCCAGCATTTT.

The chain joins TRBV29-1 to TRBJ1-2; tentative D call: TRBD1 (5 bases). The CDR3 sequence is 15 residues long. CDR1 and CDR2 from the germline V gene are SQVTM and ANQGSEA. V lost 0 bases and J lost 3, with 14 bases in between. The CDR3 sequence: CSVEDRGRAHYGYTF. The CDR3 DNA is TGCAGCGTTGAAGATCGGGGGAGGGCACACTATGGCTACACCTTC.

The genes are TRBV19 and TRBJ1-5; D is possibly TRBD1 (5 bases). Germline CDR1 LNHDA, CDR2 SQIVND (reference sequence). Trimming removed 5 bases at V and 3 bases at J, with 11 bases between. This CDR3 contains 14 residues. CDR3 protein: CASSPRQPNQPQHF. In DNA, the CDR3 is TGTGCCAGTAGTCCAAGACAGCCCAATCAGCCCCAGCATTTT.

The rearrangement uses TRBV12-5 and TRBJ1-3; TRBD1 matches at 7 bases. V trimming: 9 bases; J trimming: 1 base; junction bases outside the gene matches: 3. Germline CDR1 LGHNT, CDR2 FRNRAP. The CDR3 runs 13 residues. CDR3 amino acids: CASRTGSGNTIYF. CDR3 nucleotide sequence: TGTGCTAGCCGGACAGGTTCTGGAAACACCATATATTTT.

The table lists this clone with a few counts. The chain recombines TRBV9 with TRBJ2-7, with D possibly matching TRBD1 (5 bases). Germline CDR1 SGDLS, CDR2 YYNGEE. The CDR3 is 14 amino acids. Trimming left V 3 bases short and J 6 bases short, with 16 bases between. The CDR3 here is CASSEGYFLSEQYF. In DNA form, the CDR3 reads TGTGCCAGCAGCGAGGGGTACTTCCTTTCCGAGCAGTACTTC.

This rearrangement joins TRBV28 to TRBJ1-5; 8 bases are a match to TRBD1. Trimming took 4 bases from V and 1 from J; bases not matched to a gene: 6. This CDR3 is built from 16 residues. Germline values: CDR1 MDHEN, CDR2 SYDVKM. The CDR3 spells CASSSGQGFSNQPQHF. The CDR3 DNA sequence: TGTGCCAGCAGTTCCGGACAGGGCTTCAGCAATCAGCCCCAGCATTTT.

Details on this clone: The same CDR3 also results from other DNA sequences found in this sample. V and J are TRBV28 and TRBJ1-2, with D unclear. Trimming stripped 3 bases from V and 4 bases from J, with 6 bases between. The CDR3 totals 12 residues. Germline loops: CDR1 MDHEN, CDR2 SYDVKM. DNA for the CDR3: TGTGCCAGCAGTTTCACGGTCTATGGCTACACCTTC. It codes for CASSFTVYGYTF.

This clone was counted between two and nine times. The chain recombines TRBV6-5 with TRBJ2-7, with D perhaps matching TRBD2 (5 bases). The germline V gene encodes CDR1 MNHEY and CDR2 SVGAGI. The CDR3 length is 12 residues. V gave up 10 bases and J gave up 0 bases, with 10 bases separating them. CDR3 nucleotides: TGTGCCACCTGGACTCACTCCTACGAGCAGTACTTC. The encoded protein is CATWTHSYEQYF.

The rearrangement joins TRBV5-6 to TRBJ2-5; no reliable D call. The length of the CDR3 is 13 residues. V lost 0 bases and J 1 base, leaving 4 bases between the germline ends. CDR1 is SGHDT, CDR2 YYEEEE, per germline. CDR3 bases: TGTGCCAGCAGCTTGGCGGTCCAAGAGACCCAGTACTTC. Its translation is CASSLAVQETQYF.

V gene TRBV4-1 combines with J gene TRBJ1-2; TRBD1 matches at 8 bases. The germline gives CDR1 MGHRA, CDR2 YSYEKL. The ends lost 1 base at V and 2 bases at J; junction bases unmatched: 3. The CDR3 spans 15 residues. The CDR3 bases are TGCGCCAGCAGCCAAGCGGCAGGGGGCAACTATGGCTACACCTTC. Protein sequence: CASSQAAGGNYGYTF.

This clone has just a few counts. The J gene is TRBJ2-1, the V gene TRBV5-4, with 9 positions matching TRBD2. Per the germline V gene, CDR1 is SGHNT and CDR2 is YYREEE (reference sequence). This CDR3 region has 16 residues. The trim removed 9 bases at V and 4 bases at J, leaving 14 bases unmatched. CDR3 region: CATYAREAGGYNEQFF. The CDR3 DNA reads as TGTGCCACCTACGCCCGAGAGGCGGGAGGGTACAATGAGCAGTTCTTC.

The chain recombines TRBV6-5 with TRBJ2-2; 7 bases agree with TRBD1. Looked up from germline, CDR1 is MNHEY and CDR2 is SVGAGI. The J segment lost 5 bases and the V segment lost 7 bases, leaving 10 bases of the junction unmatched. CDR3 length equals 15 residues. CDR3 sequence: CASTLRGPQTGELFF. DNA for the CDR3: TGTGCCAGCACTCTAAGGGGGCCCCAGACCGGGGAGCTGTTTTTT.

This clone has only a few counts. The chain employs TRBV21-1 and TRBJ1-5; whether TRBD1, the table's D call, matches the DNA was not checked. TRBV21-1 represents a pseudogene. The CDR3 runs 17 residues. The CDR3 sequence: CASSKNDRQGAFQPQHF. The DNA for the CDR3 is TGTGCCAGCAGCAAAAACGACCGGCAGGGGGCCTTTCAGCCCCAGCATTTT.

This chain joins TRBV18 and TRBJ2-7; tentative D call: TRBD1 (5 bases). The CDR3 sequence is 13 residues long. Germline CDR1 and CDR2: KGHSH and LQKENI. V was clipped by 3 bases and J by 5 bases, with 11 bases between them. The CDR3 bases are TGTGCCAGCTCACCTCGCAGGGAAAACGAGCAGTACTTC. Protein product: CASSPRRENEQYF. Full variable domain (missing parts from reference TRBV18 and TRBJ2-7): NAGVMQNPRHLVRRRGQEARLRCSPMKGHSHVYWYRQLPEEGLKFMVYLQKENIIDESGMPKERFSAEFPKEGPSILRIQQVVRGDSAAYFCASSPRRENEQYFGPGTRLTVT.

The chain uses TRBV5-4 and TRBJ1-2, with D unclear. Trimming cost V 4 bases and J 0 bases, with 13 bases left between them. Germline loops: CDR1 SGHNT, CDR2 YYREEE (reference sequence). CDR3 length equals 15 residues. CDR3 amino acids: CASSRLIASNYGYTF. CDR3 DNA: TGTGCCAGCAGCAGGCTGATAGCGTCTAACTATGGCTACACCTTC.

The chain employs TRBV28 and TRBJ2-1, with 9 positions matching TRBD2. Trimming at V came to 5 bases and at J to 1 base, leaving 9 bases not matched to a gene. The CDR3 runs to 17 residues. Germline values: CDR1 MDHEN, CDR2 SYDVKM. CDR3 coding DNA: TGTGCCAGCAGTCCAAGACTAGCGGCCTTTTCCTACAATGAGCAGTTCTTC. This encodes CASSPRLAAFSYNEQFF. Using reference TRBV28 and TRBJ2-1 for the parts outside the CDR3, the full variable domain is DVKVTQSSRYLVKRTGEKVFLECVQDMDHENMFWYRQDPGLGLRLIYFSYDVKMKEKGDIPEGYSVSREKKERFSLILESASTNQTSMYLCASSPRLAAFSYNEQFFGPGTRLTVL.

CDR3 sequence reads: CASSYDGINYEQYF. The DNA for the CDR3 is TGTGCCAGCAGTTACGACGGGATTAACTACGAGCAGTACTTC. The chain recombines TRBV6-6 with TRBJ2-7; the D gene is possibly TRBD2 (5 bases). V shed 2 bases and J shed 3 bases, with 11 bases lying between them. Germline V gene lookup returns CDR1 MNHNY and CDR2 SVGAGI (reference sequence). The CDR3 covers 14 residues.

The chain has TRBV7-2 and TRBJ1-2, with D unresolved. CDR1 SGHTA and CDR2 FQGNSA come from the germline V gene. The V end was cut by 1 base, the J end by 3 bases, with 6 bases between. The CDR3 is made up of 13 amino acids. Here the CDR3 DNA reads TGTGCCAGCAGCTTAGACAAATACTATGGCTACACCTTC. It translates to CASSLDKYYGYTF.

The gene calls are TRBV27 and TRBJ2-7, with D perhaps matching TRBD1 (6 bases). The CDR3 has 14 residues. The ends were cut back, 8 bases at V and 3 bases at J, with 17 bases in the middle. CDR1 and CDR2 (germline): MNHEY, SMNVEV (reference sequence). This CDR3 is CASRLGDTLYEQYF. The CDR3 nucleotides are TGTGCCAGCCGTCTGGGGGACACTCTCTACGAGCAGTACTTC.

The chain couples TRBV19 to TRBJ1-4; D is uncertain. The ends were cut back, 5 bases at V and 0 bases at J, with 10 bases in the middle. This CDR3 region has 15 residues. Germline V gene data show CDR1 as LNHDA and CDR2 as SQIVND (reference sequence). The CDR3 reads CASSVKHATNEKLFF. CDR3 DNA sequence: TGTGCCAGTAGTGTCAAGCATGCAACTAATGAAAAACTGTTTTTT.